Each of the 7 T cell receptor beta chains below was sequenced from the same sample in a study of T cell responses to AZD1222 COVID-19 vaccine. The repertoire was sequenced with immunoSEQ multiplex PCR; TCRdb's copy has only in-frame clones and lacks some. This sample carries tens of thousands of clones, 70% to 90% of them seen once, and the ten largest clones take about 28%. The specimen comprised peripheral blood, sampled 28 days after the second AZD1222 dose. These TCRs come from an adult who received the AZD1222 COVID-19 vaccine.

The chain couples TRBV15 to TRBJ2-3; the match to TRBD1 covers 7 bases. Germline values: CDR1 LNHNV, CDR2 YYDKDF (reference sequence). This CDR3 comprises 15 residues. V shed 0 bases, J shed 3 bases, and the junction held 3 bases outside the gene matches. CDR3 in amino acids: CATSRDEQGTDTQYF. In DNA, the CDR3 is TGTGCCACCAGCAGAGATGAACAGGGGACAGATACGCAGTATTTT.

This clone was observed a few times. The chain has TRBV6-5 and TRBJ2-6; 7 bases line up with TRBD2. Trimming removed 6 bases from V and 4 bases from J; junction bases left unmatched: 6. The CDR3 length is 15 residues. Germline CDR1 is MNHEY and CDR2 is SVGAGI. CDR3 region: CASRMRSGGANVLTF. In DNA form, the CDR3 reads TGTGCCAGCAGAATGCGTAGCGGGGGGGCCAACGTCCTGACTTTC.

CDR3 DNA: TGCGCCAGCAGCTTCGGGGAGACCCAGTACTTC. It encodes CASSFGETQYF. This chain links TRBV5-1 with TRBJ2-5; no definite D call. This CDR3 region has 11 residues. The germline V gene encodes CDR1 SGHRS and CDR2 YFSETQ. Between the trimmed V and J ends, which lost 2 bases and 5 bases, there was a span of 4 bases.

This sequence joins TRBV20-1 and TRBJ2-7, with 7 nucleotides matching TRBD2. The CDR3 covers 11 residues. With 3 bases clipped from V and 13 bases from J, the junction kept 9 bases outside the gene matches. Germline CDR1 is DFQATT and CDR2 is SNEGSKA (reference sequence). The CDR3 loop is CSASLLAESYF. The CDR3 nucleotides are TGCAGTGCTAGCCTTCTAGCGGAGTCTTACTTC.

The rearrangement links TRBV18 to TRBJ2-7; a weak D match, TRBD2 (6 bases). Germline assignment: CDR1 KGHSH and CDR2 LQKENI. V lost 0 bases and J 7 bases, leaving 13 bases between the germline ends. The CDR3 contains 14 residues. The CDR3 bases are TGTGCCAGCTCACCACCGGAGGGAATAAGGGAGCAGTACTTC. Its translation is CASSPPEGIREQYF.

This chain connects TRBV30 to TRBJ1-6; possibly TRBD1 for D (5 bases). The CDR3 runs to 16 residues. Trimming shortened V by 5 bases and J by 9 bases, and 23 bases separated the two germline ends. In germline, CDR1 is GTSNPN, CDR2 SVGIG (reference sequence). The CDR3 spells CAWGPGYSSFGSPLHF. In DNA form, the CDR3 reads TGTGCCTGGGGGCCAGGGTACAGTTCTTTCGGTTCACCCCTCCACTTT.

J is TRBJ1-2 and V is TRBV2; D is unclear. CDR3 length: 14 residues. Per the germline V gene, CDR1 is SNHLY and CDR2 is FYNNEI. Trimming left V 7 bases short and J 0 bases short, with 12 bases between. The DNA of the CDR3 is TGTGCCAGCAATACAGATTCCGCTAACTATGGCTACACCTTC. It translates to CASNTDSANYGYTF.